This T cell receptor beta chain derives from a study of tumor-infiltrating lymphocytes in primary liver carcinoma. In its sample, this clonotype was seen many times. The researchers produced TCR beta cDNA from 500 to 550 ng total RNA with a constant-region primer. Three nested multiplex PCR rounds, a slightly modified ARM-PCR, produced the libraries for TCR beta. The first two PCR rounds used TRBV1-TRBV30 primers with a Cbeta primer, approximately 10 cycles each. TCRdb fed the multiplex PCR reads into MiXCR, producing one record per CDR3 protein. Of tens of thousands of distinct CDR3 sequences listed, about two thirds are singletons. This CDR3 is built from 12 residues. In germline, CDR1 is SGHRS, CDR2 YFSETQ. Trimming cost V 2 bases and J 10 bases, with 7 bases left between them. Unsorted bulk tissue (roughly 17-32 mg) underwent RNA and DNA co-extraction.

The TCR sequence derives from a man between 35 and 55 years old with primary liver carcinoma and hepatitis B virus infection. Source material: liver tumor tissue from sampling region 2. The subset here: tumor region T2, inferior pole. V and J are TRBV5-1 and TRBJ2-6; D is ambiguous. The CDR3 DNA reads TGCGCCAGCAGCTTTGCGTCAAACGTCCTGACTTTC. It is translated as CASSFASNVLTF.